This note documents a single T cell receptor beta chain sequence. J lost 2 bases, V lost 1 base, and 7 bases had no gene match. Germline CDR1 is SGHTA and CDR2 is FQGNSA. The CDR3 runs to 16 residues. This sample stems from a study of blood T cell repertoires in COVID-19. Study background: Researchers got acute and convalescent COVID-19 samples from the United States, Italy and Spain.

Study processing details: Estimated nucleated cell counts came from reference gene primer amplification. The method was immunoSEQ multiplex PCR; TCRdb's version includes in-frame clones alone and lacks a portion of them. D and trimming come from the DNA, and the V and J calls and clone size come from that table. The data show about 90,000 clones, around 90% seen once. The V gene is TRBV7-2, the J gene TRBJ2-7; 8 nucleotides align to TRBD1. This clonotype was obtained from a human donor with active COVID-19. The donor label of this sample is uncertain. Sequenced input: peripheral blood. CDR3 amino acids: CASSLGVQGATYEQYF. In DNA, the CDR3 is TGTGCCAGCAGCTTAGGGGTGCAGGGGGCCACCTACGAGCAGTACTTC.